A single sample is the source of the 8 T cell receptor beta chains below, sequenced in a study of T cells in Graves' hyperthyroidism and ophthalmopathy. Researchers took RNA transcripts and amplified the TCR beta CDR3 regions from them. In the first-round RT-PCR of the TCR CDR3, the HTBI primer set was used. TCRdb re-analysed the multiplex PCR reads in MiXCR, keeping a single row per CDR3 protein. Here the sample spans 350,000 or so distinct CDR3 sequences, 15% to 20% being singletons. Sample: blood. All receptors come from a woman aged 35 to 49 with Graves' ophthalmopathy.

This clonotype came up many times. The chain combines TRBV20-1 with TRBJ1-2; 7 positions agree with TRBD1. Germline V gives CDR1 DFQATT, CDR2 SNEGSKA (reference sequence). V shed 0 bases, J shed 4 bases, and the junction held 2 bases outside the gene matches. This CDR3 spans 13 amino acids. In DNA form, the CDR3 reads TGCAGTGCTAGAGACCGGGACAGCTATGGCTACACCTTC. Translation gives CSARDRDSYGYTF.

This clonotype has a count of ten or more. The chain recombines TRBV6-5 with TRBJ2-2, with D perhaps matching TRBD1 (6 bases). The CDR3 loop spans 16 amino acids. Germline V gives CDR1 MNHEY, CDR2 SVGAGI. V lost 2 bases to trimming and J lost 4 bases, with 14 bases between them. CDR3 residues: CASSYRQARITGELFF. Here the CDR3 DNA reads TGTGCCAGCAGTTACAGACAGGCCCGGATCACCGGGGAGCTGTTTTTT.

Many counts were recorded for this clonotype. The chain employs TRBV5-4 and TRBJ2-5; no clear D. V lost 4 bases and J 7 bases, leaving 17 bases between the germline ends. Germline lookup yields CDR1 SGHNT and CDR2 YYREEE (reference sequence). The CDR3 contains 14 residues. The CDR3 nucleotides read TGTGCCAGCAGCGGCCCGGGCAGGAGTGTGACCCAGTACTTC. Residues: CASSGPGRSVTQYF.

This chain connects TRBV2 to TRBJ2-7; TRBD1 aligns across 9 bases. Germline V gene lookup returns CDR1 SNHLY and CDR2 FYNNEI. The CDR3 contains 13 residues. The V segment lost 7 bases and the J segment 6 bases; nucleotides outside the gene matches: 7. The CDR3: CASTDGTGTEQYF. In nucleotides, the CDR3 is TGTGCCAGCACCGATGGGACAGGGACCGAGCAGTACTTC.

This clonotype has at least ten counts. The rearrangement uses TRBV5-1 and TRBJ2-7; 13 bases match TRBD2. The CDR3 covers 15 residues. Germline values: CDR1 SGHRS, CDR2 YFSETQ. After removal of 4 bases from V and 2 bases from J, the junction contained 3 bases not matched to a gene. The CDR3 DNA is TGCGCCAGCAGCCAGGGACTAGCGGGAACCTACGAGCAGTACTTC. Translation: CASSQGLAGTYEQYF. The whole variable domain, remainder taken from reference TRBV5-1 and TRBJ2-7, is KAGVTQTPRYLIKTRGQQVTLSCSPISGHRSVSWYQQTPGQGLQFLFEYFSETQRNKGNFPGRFSGRQFSNSRSEMNVSTLELGDSALYLCASSQGLAGTYEQYFGPGTRLTVT.

This clonotype was found many times. This chain joins TRBV7-2 and TRBJ2-7; tentatively, D is TRBD2 (5 bases). Per the germline V gene, CDR1 is SGHTA and CDR2 is FQGNSA. The V end lost 2 bases, the J end lost 4 bases, and 12 bases lay between the germline ends. The CDR3 runs 14 residues. The CDR3, as DNA: TGTGCCAGCAGCTTATACCGGGATGGGTACGAGCAGTACTTC. Its translation is CASSLYRDGYEQYF. The complete variable domain, with remaining parts taken from reference TRBV7-2 and TRBJ2-7, reads GAGVSQSPSNKVTEKGKDVELRCDPISGHTALYWYRQSLGQGLEFLIYFQGNSAPDKSGLPSDRFSAERTGGSVSTLTIQRTQQEDSAVYLCASSLYRDGYEQYFGPGTRLTVT.

The table lists this clonotype with many counts. This chain links TRBV20-1 with TRBJ2-7; TRBD2 matches 9 bases. Trimming at V came to 6 bases and at J to 7 bases, leaving 13 bases not matched to a gene. Germline V gives CDR1 DFQATT, CDR2 SNEGSKA (reference sequence). This CDR3 contains 14 residues. The CDR3 nucleotides read TGCAGTGCGGGTAGACTAGCGGAAATGGGGGAGCAGTACTTC. Translated, it gives CSAGRLAEMGEQYF.

This clonotype was recorded at least ten times. The chain couples TRBV3-1 to TRBJ1-1; D possibly corresponds to TRBD1 (6 bases). Looked up from germline, CDR1 is LGHDT and CDR2 is YNNKEL (reference sequence). The CDR3 sequence is 15 residues long. V lost 4 bases, J lost 2 bases, and 14 bases lay in between. The CDR3 nucleotides are TGTGCCAGCAGCCTTCAGGGGTTTTCAAACACTGAAGCTTTCTTT. It is translated as CASSLQGFSNTEAFF.